A single sample is the source of the 21 T cell receptor beta chains below, sequenced in a study of CXCR3-negative and CXCR3-positive naive CD8 T cells (dated by TCRdb to between 2018 and 2020). Here is what the overall study found, with its caveats: Compared with CXCR3-negative naive cells, CXCR3-positive naive cells had TRB CDR3s with higher hydrophobicity (lower Kidera factor 4), lower energy, and higher strength and volume indices.

The instrument was a NextSeq 550. The Human TCR Profiling Kit (MiLaboratory) was used to make UMI-labeled 5' RACE TRB cDNA libraries. The reads were reprocessed in TCRdb, with one entry per CDR3 protein sequence and no accompanying DNA. The sample table on file contains nearly 110,000 distinct CDR3 sequences. Of the sample, 0.38% is held by the ten largest clones. Their antigens are not known. Sample: naive CXCR3+ CD8+ T cells from blood. What this sample's cell subset or site label stands for: CD45RO-CCR7+CD27+CD95- naive CD8+ T cells expressing CXCR3 (TNR3+). Every receptor here comes from a human donor in good health. Some clones in this sample may be carry-over from other donors' samples.

The V call is TRBV19, the J call TRBJ2-7; the TRBD1 assignment by TCRdb is unverifiable without DNA. Germline V CDR1 and CDR2: LNHDA, SQIVND (reference sequence). The CDR3 sequence is 14 residues long. The CDR3 sequence: CASAGTNILYEQYF.

The CDR3: CASSSGTGLNIQYF. V gene TRBV6-5 combines with J gene TRBJ2-4; TCRdb gives TRBD1 as the D gene, but with no DNA this cannot be confirmed. The CDR3 runs 14 residues. Germline-derived CDR1 and CDR2 are MNHEY and SVGAGI.

The CDR3 sequence is CASSPQGAGLLYEQYF. The chain joins TRBV7-9 to TRBJ2-7; with no DNA, the TCRdb D assignment of TRBD1 cannot be verified. CDR3 length: 16 amino acids. Germline assignment: CDR1 SEHNR and CDR2 FQNEAQ (reference sequence).

This sequence joins TRBV27 and TRBJ2-7. From germline, CDR1 is MNHEY and CDR2 SMNVEV (reference sequence). The CDR3 totals 15 residues. This CDR3 reads CASSLSRGSSYEQYF.

The chain uses TRBV5-6 and TRBJ2-3; the D gene TCRdb calls, TRBD1, cannot be checked with no DNA. Germline V CDR1 and CDR2: SGHDT, YYEEEE. This CDR3 has 14 amino acids. The CDR3: CASSLGRGIDTQYF.

This sequence joins TRBV6-5 and TRBJ1-5; as DNA is missing, the TRBD1 call by TCRdb cannot be tested. Germline CDR1 and CDR2: MNHEY and SVGAGI. This CDR3 is 14 amino acids long. CDR3 in amino acids: CASRGQGINQPQHF.

The V gene is TRBV11-2, the J gene TRBJ2-1; no DNA is available, so the TRBD1 call from TCRdb remains unchecked. The CDR3 covers 15 residues. The germline V gene has CDR1 SGHAT and CDR2 FQNNGV. CDR3 residues: CASSSPGQGDNEQFF.

The V call is TRBV9, the J call TRBJ2-1. The V gene's germline CDR1 is SGDLS and CDR2 YYNGEE. The CDR3 sequence is 14 residues long. CDR3 sequence reads: CASSVSYGYNEQFF.

The chain has TRBV25-1 and TRBJ2-2. Looked up from germline, CDR1 is MGHDK and CDR2 is SYGVNS. The CDR3 is 11 amino acids. This CDR3 is CASYYGGELFF.

V usage is TRBV28 and J usage is TRBJ2-2; the TRBD2 assignment by TCRdb is unverifiable without DNA. The germline gives CDR1 MDHEN, CDR2 SYDVKM. The CDR3 runs to 17 residues. This CDR3 is CASSFPQAGGNTGELFF.

The genes are TRBV25-1 and TRBJ1-1. This CDR3 contains 11 residues. Germline CDR1 reads MGHDK; CDR2 reads SYGVNS. CDR3 region: CASRDSSEAFF.

The V call is TRBV6-2 or TRBV6-3, the J call TRBJ2-1; absent DNA, TCRdb's TRBD1 call cannot be checked. CDR1 is MNHEY and CDR2 is SVGEGT in the germline V gene. The CDR3 length is 14 residues. CDR3: CAAQQRGGYNEQFF.

The chain couples TRBV5-5 to TRBJ2-5; TCRdb proposes TRBD2, but this gene call is untestable without DNA. The CDR3 length is 14 residues. Germline V gene sequence: CDR1 SGHKS, CDR2 YYEKEE (reference sequence). The CDR3 region is CASTEGTSRETQYF.

The chain has TRBV11-2 and TRBJ2-1. Germline V gene sequence: CDR1 SGHAT, CDR2 FQNNGV. The CDR3 has 13 amino acids. The CDR3 sequence: CASKRSEQNEQFF.

The chain recombines TRBV7-9 with TRBJ1-5. In germline, CDR1 is SEHNR, CDR2 FQNEAQ (reference sequence). The CDR3 covers 12 residues. CDR3 residues: CASSPSDQPQHF.

J is TRBJ2-1 and V is TRBV11-2; TCRdb gives TRBD1 as the D gene, but with no DNA this cannot be confirmed. Germline V gene data show CDR1 as SGHAT and CDR2 as FQNNGV. The CDR3 extends over 17 amino acids. The CDR3: CASSSVVTGRTYNEQFF.

The chain combines TRBV7-8 with TRBJ2-3; lacking DNA, the TRBD1 call made by TCRdb goes unchecked. This CDR3 is 16 amino acids long. CDR1 and CDR2 from the germline V gene are SGHVS and FQNEAQ. The CDR3 here is CASSLKTGGGTDTQYF.

The rearrangement uses TRBV20-1 and TRBJ2-7. Germline V gene data show CDR1 as DFQATT and CDR2 as SNEGSKA (reference sequence). The CDR3 runs to 12 residues. The CDR3 reads CSARAPSYEQYF.

This rearrangement joins TRBV6-4 to TRBJ1-1. The CDR3 has 13 amino acids. The germline CDR1 and CDR2 sequences are MRHNA and SNTAGT. This chain's CDR3 is CASSDSYGTEAFF.

This rearrangement joins TRBV12-3 or TRBV12-4 to TRBJ2-5. This CDR3 is 13 amino acids long. CDR3: CASSRTWEETQYF.

The genes are TRBV10-2 and TRBJ1-1; the D call of TRBD1 rests on TCRdb alone, since no DNA is present to check it. The CDR3 is 13 amino acids. Germline CDR1 is WSHSY and CDR2 is SAAADI. The chain's CDR3 is CASKAGKNTEAFF.